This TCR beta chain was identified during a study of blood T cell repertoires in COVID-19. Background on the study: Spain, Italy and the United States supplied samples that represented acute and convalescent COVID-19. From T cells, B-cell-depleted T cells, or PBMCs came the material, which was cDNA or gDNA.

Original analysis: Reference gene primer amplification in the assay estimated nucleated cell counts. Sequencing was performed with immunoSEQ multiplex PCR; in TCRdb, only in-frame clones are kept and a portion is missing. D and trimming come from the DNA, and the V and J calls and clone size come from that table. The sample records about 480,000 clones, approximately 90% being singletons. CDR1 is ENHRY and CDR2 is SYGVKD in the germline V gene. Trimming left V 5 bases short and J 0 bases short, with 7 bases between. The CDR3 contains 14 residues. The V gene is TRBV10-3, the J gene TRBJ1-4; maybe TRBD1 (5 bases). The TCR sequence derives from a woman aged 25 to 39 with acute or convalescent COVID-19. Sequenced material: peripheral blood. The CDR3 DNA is TGTGCCATCAGTTTGACAGCAACTAATGAAAAACTGTTTTTT. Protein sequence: CAISLTATNEKLFF.